These 7 T cell receptor beta chains came from one sample sequenced in a study of CD8 T cells in Susac syndrome. With random hexamers, reverse transcription was performed on about 0.45 to 1 ug of RNA. TCRdb reprocessed the immunoSEQ multiplex PCR reads via MiXCR and lists one record per CDR3 protein. The sample includes roughly 110,000 distinct CDR3 sequences, around 94% of them seen just once. Sequenced: CD8+ T cells from PBMCs. The receptors come from a human donor with Susac syndrome.

The rearrangement links TRBV12-3 or TRBV12-4 to TRBJ2-3, with D perhaps matching TRBD1 or TRBD2 (6 bases each). There are 14 residues in the CDR3. Trimming pared 6 bases from V and 2 bases from J, leaving 12 bases between. CDR3 nucleotides: TGTGCCAGCAGCGGTGGGGGGCTCACAGATACGCAGTATTTT. It encodes CASSGGGLTDTQYF.

The rearrangement links TRBV5-4 to TRBJ1-1, with 8 bases fitting TRBD1. In germline, CDR1 is SGHNT, CDR2 YYREEE (reference sequence). The CDR3 is 14 residues long. Trimming cost V 6 bases and J 6 bases; bases outside gene matches: 10. The CDR3 coding sequence is TGTGCCAGCACATCGGGACAGGAGGCCCCTGAAGCTTTCTTT. It is translated as CASTSGQEAPEAFF.

The J gene is TRBJ1-1, the V gene TRBV3-1; D is unresolved. Trimming stripped 2 bases from V and 5 bases from J, with 15 bases between. CDR3 length: 15 residues. Germline V gives CDR1 LGHDT, CDR2 YNNKEL (reference sequence). CDR3 nucleotides: TGTGCCAGCAGCCAATTAGGGCAGAGGGAGACTGAAGCTTTCTTT. Translated, it gives CASSQLGQRETEAFF.

The chain uses TRBV3-1 and TRBJ1-5, with a tentative D call TRBD1 (5 bases). The CDR3 length is 14 residues. V dropped 4 bases and J dropped 3 bases, with 10 bases sitting between them. The germline gives CDR1 LGHDT, CDR2 YNNKEL (reference sequence). The DNA for the CDR3 is TGTGCCAGCAGCCTTAGGGGATACAATCAGCCCCAGCATTTT. This gives the protein CASSLRGYNQPQHF.

The CDR3 region has the DNA TGCGCCAGCAGCTGGCAAGGGTTGGAGGCCCAGTACTTC. Protein sequence: CASSWQGLEAQYF. This rearrangement joins TRBV5-1 to TRBJ2-5; TRBD2 is a possible D gene (5 bases). V was shortened by 3 bases and J by 9 bases, with 15 bases between the two germline ends. This CDR3 has 13 amino acids. Germline CDR1 reads SGHRS; CDR2 reads YFSETQ.

The chain couples TRBV3-1 to TRBJ1-2, with unresolved D. The V end was cut by 0 bases, the J end by 2 bases, with 10 bases between. The CDR3 is 15 residues long. The germline CDR1 and CDR2 sequences are LGHDT and YNNKEL (reference sequence). CDR3 in amino acids: CASSQDSVTNYGYTF. Written as DNA, the CDR3 is TGTGCCAGCAGCCAAGATTCGGTGACCAACTATGGCTACACCTTC. Filled out from reference TRBV3-1 and TRBJ1-2, the complete variable domain reads DTAVSQTPKYLVTQMGNDKSIKCEQNLGHDTMYWYKQDSKKFLKIMFSYNNKELIINETVPNRFSPKSPDKAHLNLHINSLELGDSAVYFCASSQDSVTNYGYTFGSGTRLTVV.

The V call is TRBV7-9, the J call TRBJ2-5, with 9 bases identical to TRBD1. Trimming cost V 5 bases and J 5 bases; bases outside gene matches: 9. Germline V gene data show CDR1 as SEHNR and CDR2 as FQNEAQ (reference sequence). The length of the CDR3 is 15 residues. The CDR3 coding sequence is TGTGCCAGCAGCCTGAGGGACAGGGATACGGAGACCCAGTACTTC. Amino acid sequence: CASSLRDRDTETQYF.